Listed below are T cell receptor beta chains from one sample, sequenced in a study of CD8+CD57+ T cells in acquired aplastic anemia. One entry per CDR3 protein, called by TCRdb with MiXCR from the reads. The sample records around 200,000 distinct CDR3 sequences, about half being singletons. The sequenced material came from sorted CD4+, CD8+, or CD8+CD57+ T cells (not recorded which) from PBMCs. The receptors shown here come from a human donor with aplastic anemia. The CDR3 runs from the conserved cysteine through the conserved F or W. The D gene is left open where the match is weak. Size tells how often a clone was seen (once, few, many) or the class of an expanded clone, and some rows leave it out.

d_call: -
j_call: TRBJ2-3
clone_size: many
v_call: TRBV20-1
cdr3_aa: CSARDGPVRASDFKDTQYF
cdr3_nt: TGCAGTGCCAGAGATGGGCCAGTGAGGGCTAGCGATTTCAAGGATACGCAGTATTTT

d_call: -
j_call: TRBJ2-2
clone_size: -
v_call: TRBV5-1
cdr3_aa: CASSLDSQGELFF
cdr3_nt: TGCGCCAGCAGCTTGGACAGCCAGGGGGAGCTGTTTTTT

d_call: TRBD1
j_call: TRBJ2-3
clone_size: -
v_call: TRBV7-8
cdr3_aa: CASHRDRGLGTQYF
cdr3_nt: TGTGCCAGCCACCGGGACAGGGGTCTCGGTACGCAGTATTTT

d_call: -
j_call: TRBJ2-5
clone_size: many
v_call: TRBV30
cdr3_aa: CAWSGKETQYF
cdr3_nt: TGTGCCTGGAGTGGAAAAGAGACCCAGTACTTC

d_call: -
j_call: TRBJ1-1
clone_size: -
v_call: TRBV3-1
cdr3_aa: CASSRGGGNTEAFF
cdr3_nt: TGTGCCAGCAGCCGTGGGGGGGGTAACACTGAAGCTTTCTTT

d_call: -
j_call: TRBJ2-5
clone_size: many
v_call: TRBV15
cdr3_aa: CATSTTRGETQYF
cdr3_nt: TGTGCCACCAGCACCACCAGGGGAGAGACCCAGTACTTC

d_call: -
j_call: TRBJ1-4
clone_size: -
v_call: TRBV7-6
cdr3_aa: CASSLNRASEQLFF
cdr3_nt: TGTGCCAGCAGCTTGAACAGGGCAAGTGAACAACTGTTTTTT

d_call: TRBD1
j_call: TRBJ2-7
clone_size: -
v_call: TRBV6-1
cdr3_aa: CASSLDRGEPYEQYF
cdr3_nt: TGTGCCAGCAGCCTAGACAGGGGGGAACCCTACGAGCAGTACTTC

d_call: TRBD2
j_call: TRBJ2-5
clone_size: -
v_call: TRBV9
cdr3_aa: CASSVSTGGRGGGGETQYF
cdr3_nt: TGTGCCAGCAGCGTATCCACGGGGGGGCGCGGCGGGGGGGGAGAGACCCAGTACTTC

d_call: TRBD1
j_call: TRBJ1-5
clone_size: many
v_call: TRBV19
cdr3_aa: CASTKQGANQPQHF
cdr3_nt: TGTGCCAGTACCAAACAGGGGGCAAATCAGCCCCAGCATTTT

d_call: -
j_call: TRBJ1-1
clone_size: -
v_call: TRBV2
cdr3_aa: CASSFGPGQNTEAFF
cdr3_nt: TGTGCCAGCAGTTTTGGACCGGGACAGAACACTGAAGCTTTCTTT

d_call: -
j_call: TRBJ1-6
clone_size: -
v_call: TRBV19
cdr3_aa: CASSTGGGNTHNSPLHF
cdr3_nt: TGTGCCAGTAGTACAGGTGGGGGGAACACCCATAATTCACCCCTCCACTTT